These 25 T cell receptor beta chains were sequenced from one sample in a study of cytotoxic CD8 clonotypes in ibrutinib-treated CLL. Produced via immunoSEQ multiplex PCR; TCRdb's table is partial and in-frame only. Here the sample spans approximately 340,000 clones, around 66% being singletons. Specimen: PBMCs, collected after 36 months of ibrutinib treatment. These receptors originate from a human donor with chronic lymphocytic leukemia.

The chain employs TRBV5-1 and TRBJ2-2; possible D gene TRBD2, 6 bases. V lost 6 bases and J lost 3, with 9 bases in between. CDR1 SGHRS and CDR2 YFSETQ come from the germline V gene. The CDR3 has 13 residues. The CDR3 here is CASTTGDTGELFF. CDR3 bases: TGCGCCAGCACCACGGGAGACACCGGGGAGCTGTTTTTT.

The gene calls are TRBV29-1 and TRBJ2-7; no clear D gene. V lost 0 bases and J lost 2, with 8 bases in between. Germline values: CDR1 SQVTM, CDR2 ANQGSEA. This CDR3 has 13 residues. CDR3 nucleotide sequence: TGCAGCGTTGAAGAGGCGGAAACCTACGAGCAGTACTTC. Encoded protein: CSVEEAETYEQYF.

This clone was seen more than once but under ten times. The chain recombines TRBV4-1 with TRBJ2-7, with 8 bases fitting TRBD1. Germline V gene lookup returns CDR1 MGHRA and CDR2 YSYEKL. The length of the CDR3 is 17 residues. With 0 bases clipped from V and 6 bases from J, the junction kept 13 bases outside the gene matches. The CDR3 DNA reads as TGCGCCAGCAGCCAAGAAACGTGTGGGACAGGACCGTGCGAGCAGTACTTC. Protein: CASSQETCGTGPCEQYF.

CDR3 bases: TGTGCCAGCAGCCCTTGGACGGGCCCTAGCAATCAGCCCCAGCATTTT. This translates into CASSPWTGPSNQPQHF. The J gene is TRBJ1-5, the V gene TRBV7-8, with D uncertain. Germline lookup yields CDR1 SGHVS and CDR2 FQNEAQ. V was pared by 5 bases and J by 0 bases, with 14 bases between. This CDR3 region has 16 residues.

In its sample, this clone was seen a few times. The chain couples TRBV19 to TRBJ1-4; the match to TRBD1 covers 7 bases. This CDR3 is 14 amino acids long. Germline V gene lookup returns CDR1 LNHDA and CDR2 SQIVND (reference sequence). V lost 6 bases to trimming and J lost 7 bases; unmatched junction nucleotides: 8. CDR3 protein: CASSLPRDSEKLFF. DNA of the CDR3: TGTGCCAGTAGCCTACCCAGGGACAGTGAAAAACTGTTTTTT.

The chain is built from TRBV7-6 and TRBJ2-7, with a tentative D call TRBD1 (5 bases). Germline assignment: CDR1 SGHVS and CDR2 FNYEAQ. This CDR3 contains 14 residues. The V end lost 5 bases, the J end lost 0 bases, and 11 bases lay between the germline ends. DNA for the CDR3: TGTGCCAGCAGCCAACAGGCTCACTCCTACGAGCAGTACTTC. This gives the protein CASSQQAHSYEQYF.

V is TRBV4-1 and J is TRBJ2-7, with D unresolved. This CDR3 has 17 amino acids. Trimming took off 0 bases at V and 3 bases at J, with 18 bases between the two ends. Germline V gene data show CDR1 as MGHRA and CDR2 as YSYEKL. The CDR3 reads CASSQDFGGPPFYEQYF. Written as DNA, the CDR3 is TGCGCCAGCAGCCAAGATTTCGGCGGTCCGCCGTTCTACGAGCAGTACTTC.

The CDR3 region is CSVVRAAGQPQHF. The CDR3 bases are TGCAGCGTTGTTCGGGCAGCTGGGCAGCCCCAGCATTTT. V and J are TRBV29-1 and TRBJ1-5; D gene uncertain. CDR3 length: 13 amino acids. CDR1 and CDR2 from the germline V gene are SQVTM and ANQGSEA. Trimming cost V 4 bases and J 7 bases, with 14 bases left between them.

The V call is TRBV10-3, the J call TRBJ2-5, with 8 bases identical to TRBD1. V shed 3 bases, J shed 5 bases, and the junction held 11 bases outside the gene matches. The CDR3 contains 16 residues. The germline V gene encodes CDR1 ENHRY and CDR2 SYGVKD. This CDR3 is CAISDGYRGDVETQYF. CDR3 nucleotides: TGTGCCATCAGTGATGGTTACAGGGGGGATGTGGAGACCCAGTACTTC.

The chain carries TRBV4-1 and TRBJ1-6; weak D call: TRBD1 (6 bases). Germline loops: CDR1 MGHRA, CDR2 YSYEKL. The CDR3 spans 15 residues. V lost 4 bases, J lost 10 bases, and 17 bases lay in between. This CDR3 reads CASSLLTGGGSPLHF. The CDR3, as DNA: TGCGCCAGCAGCCTACTGACAGGAGGAGGGTCACCCCTCCACTTT.

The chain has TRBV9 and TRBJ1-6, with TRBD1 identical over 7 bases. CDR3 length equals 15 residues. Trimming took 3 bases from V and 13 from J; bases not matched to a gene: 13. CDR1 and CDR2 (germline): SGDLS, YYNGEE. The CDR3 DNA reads TGTGCCAGCAGCGCATCAGGACAGGCGGGGGGGCCCCTCCACTTT. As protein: CASSASGQAGGPLHF.

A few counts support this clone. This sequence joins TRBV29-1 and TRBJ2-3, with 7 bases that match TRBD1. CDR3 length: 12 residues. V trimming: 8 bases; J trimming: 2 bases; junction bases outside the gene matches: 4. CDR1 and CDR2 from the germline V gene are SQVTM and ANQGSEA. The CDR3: CSSTGNTDTQYF. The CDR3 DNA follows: TGCAGCTCGACAGGGAACACAGATACGCAGTATTTT.

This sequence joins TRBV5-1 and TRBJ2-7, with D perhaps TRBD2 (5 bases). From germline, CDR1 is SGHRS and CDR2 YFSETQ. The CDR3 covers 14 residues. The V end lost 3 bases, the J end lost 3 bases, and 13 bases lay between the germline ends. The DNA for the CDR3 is TGCGCCAGCAGCTATACTAGTACTTTCTACGAGCAGTACTTC. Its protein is CASSYTSTFYEQYF.

In DNA, the CDR3 is TGCGCCAGCAGCTCGGTACCGAGCTCCTACAATGAGCAGTTCTTC. It is translated as CASSSVPSSYNEQFF. The rearrangement uses TRBV5-1 and TRBJ2-1, with D uncertain. V lost 3 bases and J 0 bases, leaving 10 bases between the germline ends. Germline V CDR1 and CDR2: SGHRS, YFSETQ. This CDR3 has 15 amino acids.

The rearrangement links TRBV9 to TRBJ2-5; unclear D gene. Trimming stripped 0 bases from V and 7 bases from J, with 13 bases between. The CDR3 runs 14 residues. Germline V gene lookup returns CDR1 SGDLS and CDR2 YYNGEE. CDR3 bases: TGTGCCAGCAGCGTAGCGGAAGAACCGGGGACCCAGTACTTC. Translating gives CASSVAEEPGTQYF.

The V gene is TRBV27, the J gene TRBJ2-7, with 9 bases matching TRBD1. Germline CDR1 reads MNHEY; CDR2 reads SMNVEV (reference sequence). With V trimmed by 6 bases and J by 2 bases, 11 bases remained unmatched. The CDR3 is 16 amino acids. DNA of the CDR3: TGTGCCAGCAGCATCACACTCGGGACAGGGCCCTACGAGCAGTACTTC. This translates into CASSITLGTGPYEQYF.

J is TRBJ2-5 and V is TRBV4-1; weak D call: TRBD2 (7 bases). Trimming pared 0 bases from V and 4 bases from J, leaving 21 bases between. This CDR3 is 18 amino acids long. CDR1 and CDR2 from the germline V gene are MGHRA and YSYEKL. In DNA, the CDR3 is TGCGCCAGCAGCCAAGACCCCTTGAGGGGGGGGTTTTTAGAGACCCAGTACTTC. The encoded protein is CASSQDPLRGGFLETQYF.

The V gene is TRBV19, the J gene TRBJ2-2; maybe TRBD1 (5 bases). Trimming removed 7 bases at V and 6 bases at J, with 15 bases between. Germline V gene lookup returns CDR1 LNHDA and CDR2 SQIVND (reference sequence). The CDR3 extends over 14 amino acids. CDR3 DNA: TGTGCCAGTAAGCCCCAGGGTTATTCCGGGGAGCTGTTTTTT. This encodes CASKPQGYSGELFF.

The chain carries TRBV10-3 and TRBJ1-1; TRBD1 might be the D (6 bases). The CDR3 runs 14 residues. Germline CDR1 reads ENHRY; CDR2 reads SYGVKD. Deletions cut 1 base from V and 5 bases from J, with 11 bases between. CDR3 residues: CAISEWGGQTEAFF. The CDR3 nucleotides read TGTGCCATCAGTGAGTGGGGGGGGCAGACTGAAGCTTTCTTT.

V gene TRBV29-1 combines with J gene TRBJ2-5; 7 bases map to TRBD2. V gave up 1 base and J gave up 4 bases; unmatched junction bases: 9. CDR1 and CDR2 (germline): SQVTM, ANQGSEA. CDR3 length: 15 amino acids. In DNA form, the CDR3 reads TGCAGCGTTGAAGGTTTTTCGGGAGGAGGAGAGACCCAGTACTTC. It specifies CSVEGFSGGGETQYF.

This CDR3 reads CASGYLGGAYEQYF. The DNA of the CDR3 is TGTGCCAGCGGTTATCTTGGGGGCGCCTACGAGCAGTACTTC. This chain uses TRBV27 with TRBJ2-7; D is possibly TRBD1 (6 bases). CDR1 and CDR2 from the germline V gene are MNHEY and SMNVEV (reference sequence). V was clipped by 8 bases and J by 2 bases, with 16 bases between them. The CDR3 runs to 14 residues.

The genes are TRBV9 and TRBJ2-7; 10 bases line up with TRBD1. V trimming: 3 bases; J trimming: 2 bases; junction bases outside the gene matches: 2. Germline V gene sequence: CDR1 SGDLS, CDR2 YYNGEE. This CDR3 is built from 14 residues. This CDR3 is CASSGDRGPYEQYF. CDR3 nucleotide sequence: TGTGCCAGCAGCGGGGACAGGGGACCCTACGAGCAGTACTTC.

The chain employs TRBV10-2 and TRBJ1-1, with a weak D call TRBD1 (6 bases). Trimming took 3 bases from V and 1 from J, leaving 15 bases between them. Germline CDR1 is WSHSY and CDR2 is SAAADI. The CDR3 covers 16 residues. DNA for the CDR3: TGCGCCAGCAGTGACCCCTCTACAGGGACGAACACTGAAGCTTTCTTT. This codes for CASSDPSTGTNTEAFF.

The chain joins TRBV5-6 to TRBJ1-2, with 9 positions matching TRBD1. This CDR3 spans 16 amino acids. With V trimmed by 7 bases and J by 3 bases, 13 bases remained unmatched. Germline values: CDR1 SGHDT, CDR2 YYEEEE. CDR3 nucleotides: TGTGCCAGCGGCCATCCCGGGACAGGGCGGCACTATGGCTACACCTTC. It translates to CASGHPGTGRHYGYTF.

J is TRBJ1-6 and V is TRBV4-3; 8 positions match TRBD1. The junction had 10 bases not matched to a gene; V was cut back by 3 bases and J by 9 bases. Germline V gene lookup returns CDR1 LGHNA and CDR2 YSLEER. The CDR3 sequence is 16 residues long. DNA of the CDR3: TGCGCCAGCAGCCACGTCAAAGGACAGGGCCTTTCACCCCTCCACTTT. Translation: CASSHVKGQGLSPLHF.